The T cell receptor (beta chain) described here comes from a study of T cells in Graves' hyperthyroidism and ophthalmopathy. There were TCR beta CDR3 regions amplified from RNA transcripts. The TCR CDR3 was amplified in a first-round RT-PCR using the HTBI primer set. One entry per CDR3 protein, called by TCRdb with MiXCR from the multiplex PCR reads. This table has just over 550,000 distinct CDR3 sequences, just over 45% appearing once. Those with hyperthyroidism were 18 to 65 years old, newly diagnosed, and ill for under 2 months. The study excluded patients with uncontrolled infection, other autoimmune disease, pregnancy or lactation. The CDR3 loop spans 14 amino acids. To note about this clonotype: One junction end disagrees with the germline gene, perhaps due to a read error.

This receptor was obtained from a young woman with Graves' hyperthyroidism. The chain is built from TRBV12-3 or TRBV12-4 and TRBJ2-7; the match to TRBD2 covers 9 bases. Sequencing was carried out using peripheral blood or thyroid tissue (not recorded which). The CDR3 protein is CASSLAGRKYEQYF. The CDR3 DNA follows: TGTGCCAGCAGTCTAGCGGGAAGAAAATACGAGCAGTACTTC.